The clone carrying this T cell receptor (beta chain) was detected many times. The antigen remains undetermined. The sample originates from a study of T cells in Graves' hyperthyroidism and ophthalmopathy. Looking at the study overall: At initial diagnosis, before any treatment had begun, peripheral blood was obtained. Broader study findings: Blood shared most expanded thyroid clonotypes above 0.001.

RNA transcripts provided the source from which TCR beta CDR3 regions were amplified. The TCR CDR3 was amplified in a first-round RT-PCR using the HTBI primer set. TCRdb analysed the multiplex PCR reads with MiXCR anew, one entry per CDR3 protein. The table lists around 350,000 distinct CDR3 sequences, under 15% of them singletons, with around a tenth in the top ten. Trimming took 4 bases from V and 0 from J; bases not matched to a gene: 6. This CDR3 spans 16 amino acids. Exclusion of a patient resulted from uncontrolled infection, other autoimmune disease, pregnancy or lactation. The receptor was isolated from a young woman with Graves' hyperthyroidism. This sequence joins TRBV12-3 or TRBV12-4 and TRBJ1-5; 7 bases match TRBD1. The sequenced sample was blood. The CDR3 DNA sequence: TGTGCCAGCAGTTGGGACAGTCTGATTAGCAATCAGCCCCAGCATTTT. It is translated as CASSWDSLISNQPQHF.